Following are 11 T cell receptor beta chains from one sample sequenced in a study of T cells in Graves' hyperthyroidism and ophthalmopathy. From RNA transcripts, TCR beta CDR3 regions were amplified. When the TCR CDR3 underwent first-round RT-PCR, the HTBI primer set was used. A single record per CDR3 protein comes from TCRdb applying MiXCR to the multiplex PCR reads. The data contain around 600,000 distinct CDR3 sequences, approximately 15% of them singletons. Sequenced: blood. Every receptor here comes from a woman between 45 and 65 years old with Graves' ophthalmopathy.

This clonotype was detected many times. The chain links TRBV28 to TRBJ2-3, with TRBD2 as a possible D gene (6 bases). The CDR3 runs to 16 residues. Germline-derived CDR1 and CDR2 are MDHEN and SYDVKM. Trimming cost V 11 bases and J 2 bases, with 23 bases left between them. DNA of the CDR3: TGTGCCGCAGCCCCACTAGTTGGGGGACTCACAGATACGCAGTATTTT. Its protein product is CAAAPLVGGLTDTQYF.

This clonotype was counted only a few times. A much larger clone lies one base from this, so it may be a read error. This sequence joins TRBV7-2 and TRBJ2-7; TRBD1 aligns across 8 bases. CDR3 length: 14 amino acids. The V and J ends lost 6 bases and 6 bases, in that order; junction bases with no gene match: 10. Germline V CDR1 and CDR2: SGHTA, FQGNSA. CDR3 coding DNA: TGTGCCAGCAGATCCCGGACAGGGCCCCCCGAGCAGTACTTC. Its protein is CASRSRTGPPEQYF.

The CDR3 sequence is CASSQPPDGPAWGHQPQHF. The CDR3 region has the DNA TGTGCCAGCAGCCAACCCCCGGACGGACCAGCATGGGGCCATCAGCCCCAGCATTTT. This rearrangement joins TRBV3-1 to TRBJ1-5; TRBD1 is a possible D gene (5 bases). The CDR3 extends over 19 amino acids. CDR1 and CDR2 (germline): LGHDT, YNNKEL (reference sequence). V was clipped by 2 bases and J by 5 bases, with 25 bases between them.

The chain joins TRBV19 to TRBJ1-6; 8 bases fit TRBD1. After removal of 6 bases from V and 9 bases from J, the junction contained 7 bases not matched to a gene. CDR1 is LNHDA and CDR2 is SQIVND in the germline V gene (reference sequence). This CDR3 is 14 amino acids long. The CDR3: CASSPAGGVSPLHF. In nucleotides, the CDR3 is TGTGCCAGTAGCCCCGCAGGGGGCGTTTCACCCCTCCACTTT.

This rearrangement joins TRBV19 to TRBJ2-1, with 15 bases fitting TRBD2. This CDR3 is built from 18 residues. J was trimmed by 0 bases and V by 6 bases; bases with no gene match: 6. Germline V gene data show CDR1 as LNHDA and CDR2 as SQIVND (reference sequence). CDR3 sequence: CASRRGLAGGRSYNEQFF. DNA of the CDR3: TGTGCCAGTAGGAGGGGACTAGCGGGAGGCCGCTCCTACAATGAGCAGTTCTTC.

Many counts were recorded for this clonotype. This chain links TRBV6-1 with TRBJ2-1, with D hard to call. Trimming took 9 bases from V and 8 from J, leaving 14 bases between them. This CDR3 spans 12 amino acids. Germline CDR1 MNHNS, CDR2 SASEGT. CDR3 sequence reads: CASLVSPDEQFF. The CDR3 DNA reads TGTGCCAGTCTTGTGAGTCCGGATGAGCAGTTCTTC.

The chain's CDR3 is CSVDLAQGARGTEAFF. The DNA of the CDR3 is TGCAGCGTTGATTTGGCACAGGGGGCGCGTGGGACTGAAGCTTTCTTT. The V and J genes are TRBV29-1 and TRBJ1-1, with TRBD1 identical over 9 bases. J gave up 5 bases and V 3 bases, and 13 bases lay outside the gene matches. CDR1 is SQVTM and CDR2 is ANQGSEA in the germline V gene. The CDR3 loop spans 16 amino acids.

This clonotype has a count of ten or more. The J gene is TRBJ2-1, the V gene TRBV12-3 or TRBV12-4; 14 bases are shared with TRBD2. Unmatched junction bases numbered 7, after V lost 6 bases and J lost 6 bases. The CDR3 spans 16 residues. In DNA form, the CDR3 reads TGTGCCAGCAGCCGCAGGGGACTAGCGGGAGCCAATGAGCAGTTCTTC. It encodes CASSRRGLAGANEQFF.

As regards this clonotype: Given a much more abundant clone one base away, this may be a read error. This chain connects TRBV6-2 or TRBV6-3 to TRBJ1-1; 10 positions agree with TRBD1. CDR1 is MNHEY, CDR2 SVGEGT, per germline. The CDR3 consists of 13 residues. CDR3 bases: TGTGCCATACGACAGGGGGCGAGCACTGTAGCTTTCTTT. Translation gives CAIRQGASTVAFF.

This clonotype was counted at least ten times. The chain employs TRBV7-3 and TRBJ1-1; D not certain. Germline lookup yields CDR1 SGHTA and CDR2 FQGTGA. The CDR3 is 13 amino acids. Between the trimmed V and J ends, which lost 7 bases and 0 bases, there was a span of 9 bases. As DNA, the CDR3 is TGTGCCAGCAAAGCTAACATGAACACTGAAGCTTTCTTT. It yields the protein CASKANMNTEAFF.

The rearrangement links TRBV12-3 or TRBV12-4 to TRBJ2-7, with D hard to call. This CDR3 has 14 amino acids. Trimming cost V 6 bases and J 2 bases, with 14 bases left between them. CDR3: CASSLHMAPYEQYF. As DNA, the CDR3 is TGTGCCAGCAGCCTACACATGGCGCCCTACGAGCAGTACTTC.